This T cell receptor beta chain was sequenced during a study of early T cells in non-severe SARS-CoV-2 infection. The overall study: Alpha and beta chains were unpaired, from unsorted whole-blood bulk RNA. Findings and caveats of the study: There was a bias toward anti-spike CD8 responses in VDJdb matching, which missed private and CD4 specificities.

The germline V gene encodes CDR1 LNHDA and CDR2 SQIVND (reference sequence). The CDR3 length is 14 residues. The junction had 5 bases not matched to a gene; V was cut back by 7 bases and J by 5 bases. Separate cDNA molecules each had unique molecular identifiers attached to them. Using its own MiXCR run on the 5' RACE reads, TCRdb lists one record per CDR3 protein. The table includes about 43,000 distinct CDR3 sequences, approximately 11% detected once. Worth noting for this clonotype: Its specificity is unknown.

V is TRBV19 and J is TRBJ2-2; TRBD1 matches 9 bases. The receptor's source is an adult who was a healthcare worker with PCR-confirmed SARS-CoV-2 infection or an uninfected control (not recorded which). The sequenced sample was whole blood. CDR3 residues: CASTDRGRTGELFF. CDR3 bases: TGTGCCAGTACGGACAGGGGACGGACCGGGGAGCTGTTTTTT.